This TCR beta chain came from a study of T cell responses to AZD1222 COVID-19 vaccine. Per the germline V gene, CDR1 is SGHRS and CDR2 is YFSETQ. CDR3 size: 17 residues. V lost 1 base and J lost 6; bases outside the gene matches: 13. Sequencing was performed with immunoSEQ multiplex PCR; in TCRdb, only in-frame clones are kept and a portion is missing. The repertoire holds about 140,000 clones, around 90% seen once, with 1.7% in the top ten. The chain recombines TRBV5-1 with TRBJ2-7, with 10 bases aligning to TRBD1. The TCR sequence derives from an adult in good health. The material sequenced was peripheral blood, taken on day 0 of AZD1222 vaccination. The CDR3 spells CASSLLWLGTGVTEQYF. The CDR3 DNA is TGCGCCAGCAGCTTGTTATGGCTGGGGACAGGGGTAACCGAGCAGTACTTC.